This T cell receptor beta chain was found in a study of T cell responses to AZD1222 COVID-19 vaccine. Study summary: The analysis combined second doses at about 4 or about 12 weeks. Study outcomes and limitations: Clonal diversity was possibly underestimated, and white British individuals and females predominated among donors. Two doses of AZD1222 preceded a rise in Spike-specific TCR breadth and depth.

The table came from immunoSEQ multiplex PCR; TCRdb's copy has only in-frame clones and leaves some out. The sample includes some 130,000 clones, 90% to 95% seen only once; the top ten take approximately 3.1%. In the case of this clone: Its antigen is undetermined.

CDR3 length: 14 residues. Germline-derived CDR1 and CDR2 are SGHTA and FQGNSA. Trimming took 6 bases from V and 3 from J, leaving 13 bases between them. The specimen comprised peripheral blood, sampled on day 0 of AZD1222 vaccination. This receptor was identified in an adult in good health. The V gene is TRBV7-2, the J gene TRBJ2-3; D perhaps matches TRBD2 (5 bases). This CDR3 is CASSLNSATDTQYF. CDR3 sequence (DNA): TGTGCCAGCAGTCTTAATAGCGCAACAGATACGCAGTATTTT.